The source of this T cell receptor beta chain is a study of T cell responses to AZD1222 COVID-19 vaccine. V dropped 0 bases and J dropped 0; count of bases not matched to a gene: 16. The CDR3 has 21 residues. Germline values: CDR1 SGHTA, CDR2 FQGTGA. TCRdb's copy holds only in-frame clones and misses some; the assay was immunoSEQ multiplex PCR. This table has about 50,000 clones, roughly 85% appearing once. The clonotype originates from an adult in good health. The V gene is TRBV7-3, the J gene TRBJ2-1; TRBD2 agrees at 8 bases. The material was peripheral blood, obtained on day 0 of AZD1222 vaccination. CDR3 amino acids: CASSLTPQRGTLPSSYNEQFF. For the CDR3, the DNA is TGTGCCAGCAGCTTAACCCCCCAGCGGGGGACCCTGCCTAGCTCCTACAATGAGCAGTTCTTC.